Presented here are 20 T cell receptor beta chains from one specimen sequenced in a study of molecular identifiers for immune sequencing clone quantification. TCRdb used MiXCR to reprocess the PCR reads, holding one entry per CDR3 protein. The sample consists of some 100,000 distinct CDR3 sequences, roughly 34% of them appearing once. Specimen: naive CD8+ T cells from blood, with Jurkat cell RNA spiked in. Noted subset: FACS-sorted CD8+CD4-CCR7+CD45RA+ naive T cells. The receptors come from a human donor in good health. Some libraries in this study had Jurkat cell RNA spiked in.

This chain uses TRBV3-1 with TRBJ1-5; D not certain. CDR1 LGHDT and CDR2 YNNKEL come from the germline V gene (reference sequence). This CDR3 comprises 12 residues. Trimming took off 5 bases at V and 4 bases at J, with 6 bases between the two ends. The CDR3 bases are TGTGCCAGCAGCTGGGAAAATCAGCCCCAGCATTTT. Its protein product is CASSWENQPQHF.

In its sample, this clonotype was seen many times. The gene calls are TRBV7-9 and TRBJ2-7; D is undetermined. Germline CDR1 and CDR2: SEHNR and FQNEAQ (reference sequence). The CDR3 consists of 14 residues. Trimming cost V 5 bases and J 3 bases, with 14 bases left between them. In DNA, the CDR3 is TGTGCCAGCAGCAAAGAGACATACTACTACGAGCAGTACTTC. Its translation is CASSKETYYYEQYF. The complete variable domain, with remaining parts taken from reference TRBV7-9 and TRBJ2-7, reads DTGVSQNPRHKITKRGQNVTFRCDPISEHNRLYWYRQTLGQGPEFLTYFQNEAQLEKSRLLSDRFSAERPKGSFSTLEIQRTEQGDSAMYLCASSKETYYYEQYFGPGTRLTVT.

This clonotype appeared a few times. The rearrangement joins TRBV19 to TRBJ2-6; D gene unclear. The CDR3 length is 16 residues. Germline loops: CDR1 LNHDA, CDR2 SQIVND (reference sequence). The V and J ends lost 2 bases and 0 bases respectively, with 8 bases between them. The chain's CDR3 is CASSIRHVSGANVLTF. The CDR3, as DNA: TGTGCCAGTAGTATACGACATGTCTCTGGGGCCAACGTCCTGACTTTC.

This chain joins TRBV7-9 and TRBJ2-5, with TRBD2 matching over 8 bases. Germline CDR1 and CDR2: SEHNR and FQNEAQ (reference sequence). The V and J ends lost 10 bases and 5 bases, in that order; junction bases with no gene match: 15. The length of the CDR3 is 15 residues. The CDR3 nucleotides are TGTGCCATCCTCCTCTCCAGCGGGAGTCAGGAGACCCAGTACTTC. Its protein product is CAILLSSGSQETQYF.

The DNA of the CDR3 is TGCAGCGTGGAAAAACTGGGGGCGTACGAGCAGTTCTTC. It specifies CSVEKLGAYEQFF. This chain connects TRBV29-1 to TRBJ2-7, with D perhaps matching TRBD1 (6 bases). The J call may be faulty, since TRBJ2-1 better matches the DNA end. CDR1 is SQVTM, CDR2 ANQGSEA, per germline. The CDR3 extends over 13 amino acids.

This clonotype was counted a few times. J is TRBJ1-1 and V is TRBV6-2 or TRBV6-3; D remains unclear. V lost 0 bases to trimming and J lost 4 bases, with 9 bases between them. The length of the CDR3 is 14 residues. CDR1 and CDR2 from the germline V gene are MNHEY and SVGEGT. The CDR3 nucleotides read TGTGCCAGCAGTTACTCGACGGGAACCACTGAAGCTTTCTTT. It translates to CASSYSTGTTEAFF.

In the case of this clonotype: The junction and the germline gene differ at one end; a read error may be behind it. The chain combines TRBV4-3 with TRBJ1-5; the D gene is possibly TRBD1 (6 bases). Germline V gene lookup returns CDR1 LGHNA and CDR2 YSLEER. The CDR3 extends over 15 amino acids. CDR3 residues: CASSPAGGQLQPQQF. In DNA form, the CDR3 reads TGCGCCAGCAGCCCAGCTGGGGGGCAGCTTCAGCCCCAGCAATTT.

This clonotype has just a few counts. This chain connects TRBV20-1 to TRBJ2-5; 9 bases agree with TRBD2. CDR3 length: 14 amino acids. V lost 3 bases, J lost 0 bases, and 2 bases stayed unmatched. Germline loops: CDR1 DFQATT, CDR2 SNEGSKA (reference sequence). In DNA form, the CDR3 reads TGCAGTGCTAGCTTAGCGGGAGACCAAGAGACCCAGTACTTC. The encoded protein is CSASLAGDQETQYF.

This clonotype was observed a few times. The V call is TRBV12-3 or TRBV12-4, the J call TRBJ1-5; 7 bases are shared with TRBD1. The CDR3 contains 13 residues. V trimming: 6 bases; J trimming: 7 bases; junction bases outside the gene matches: 6. Here the CDR3 DNA reads TGTGCCAGCAGAAAAACAGGGGACCAGCCCCAGCATTTT. This sequence encodes CASRKTGDQPQHF.

This clonotype was observed once. This may stem from a read error, because a much larger clone lies one nucleotide away. A read error is likely, as this CDR3 ends without the conserved phenylalanine or tryptophan. The CDR3 nucleotides are TGCGCCAGCAGCCAAGAGGGGGCGAGGGGCACAGATACGCAGTATTAT. It codes for CASSQEGARGTDTQYY. The chain employs TRBV4-3 and TRBJ2-3; the D gene is possibly TRBD1 (6 bases). CDR1 is LGHNA and CDR2 is YSLEER in the germline V gene. V lost 0 bases to trimming and J lost 1 base, with 11 bases between them. This CDR3 is 16 amino acids long.

This clonotype has at least ten counts. The chain carries TRBV4-1 and TRBJ2-3; D unresolved. The germline V gene encodes CDR1 MGHRA and CDR2 YSYEKL. The length of the CDR3 is 15 residues. V dropped 2 bases and J dropped 0 bases, with 9 bases sitting between them. Written as DNA, the CDR3 is TGCGCCAGCAGCCAACTCACGACCAGCACAGATACGCAGTATTTT. Its translation is CASSQLTTSTDTQYF.

The chain employs TRBV6-5 and TRBJ2-6, with unresolved D. V was cut by 5 bases and J by 0 bases, with 14 bases left in between. CDR3 size: 17 residues. Per the germline V gene, CDR1 is MNHEY and CDR2 is SVGAGI. The CDR3 DNA follows: TGTGCCAGCAGTCTTCGACGGTACCACTCTGGGGCCAACGTCCTGACTTTC. It codes for CASSLRRYHSGANVLTF.

As for this clonotype: This CDR3 fails to terminate in the conserved phenylalanine or tryptophan, so it likely reflects a read error. The V and J genes are TRBV4-1 and TRBJ1-5, with D unresolved. The length of the CDR3 is 14 residues. Germline V gene lookup returns CDR1 MGHRA and CDR2 YSYEKL. CDR3 region: CASSQGLGKQPQHI. As DNA, the CDR3 is TGCGCCAGCAGCCAAGGATTAGGCAAACAGCCCCAGCATATT.

A word on this clonotype: This is likely a read error, given that the CDR3 carries no conserved phenylalanine or tryptophan at its end. J is TRBJ2-3 and V is TRBV2; 14 bases are shared with TRBD2. CDR1 and CDR2 (germline): SNHLY, FYNNEI. The length of the CDR3 is 21 residues. Trimming took 8 bases from V and 3 from J; bases not matched to a gene: 22. The CDR3 loop is CASRGGVTAGLAGVSTDTQYL. CDR3 sequence (DNA): TGTGCCAGCCGGGGGGGGGTAACCGCGGGACTAGCGGGAGTGTCGACAGATACGCAGTATCTT.

The table lists this clonotype with many counts. The V and J genes are TRBV6-2 or TRBV6-3 and TRBJ1-5; TRBD1 aligns across 9 bases. Germline lookup yields CDR1 MNHEY and CDR2 SVGEGT. The CDR3 has 13 residues. The V and J ends lost 8 bases and 6 bases, in that order; junction bases with no gene match: 5. The CDR3: CASRDRARQPQHF. CDR3 in DNA: TGTGCCAGCCGGGACAGGGCACGTCAGCCCCAGCATTTT.

This chain connects TRBV20-1 to TRBJ2-7; 14 nucleotides align to TRBD2. V lost 5 bases, J lost 5 bases, and 14 bases stayed unmatched. Germline assignment: CDR1 DFQATT and CDR2 SNEGSKA (reference sequence). The CDR3 has 17 amino acids. The CDR3 sequence is CSASPGLAGGVAHEQYF. The CDR3 DNA sequence: TGCAGTGCTTCCCCCGGACTAGCGGGAGGAGTGGCCCACGAGCAGTACTTC.

This clonotype was seen a handful of times. The chain has TRBV13 and TRBJ2-2; D gene uncertain. Germline CDR1 reads PRHDT; CDR2 reads FYEKMQ (reference sequence). CDR3 size: 14 residues. V was shortened by 4 bases and J by 6 bases, with 12 bases between the two germline ends. CDR3 protein: CASSSTIDAGELFF. CDR3 DNA sequence: TGTGCCAGCAGCTCGACGATAGACGCCGGGGAGCTGTTTTTT.

This clonotype appeared many times. J is TRBJ2-3 and V is TRBV29-1, with a weak D call TRBD1 (7 bases). CDR1 is SQVTM, CDR2 ANQGSEA, per germline. The V and J ends lost 3 bases and 3 bases respectively, with 16 bases between them. This CDR3 is 15 amino acids long. The CDR3 loop is CSVESRQGGTDTQYF. CDR3 DNA sequence: TGCAGCGTTGAGTCGAGGCAGGGGGGTACAGATACGCAGTATTTT.

This clonotype has just a few counts. The chain has TRBV28 and TRBJ1-1; D gene unclear. This CDR3 contains 11 residues. Germline loops: CDR1 MDHEN, CDR2 SYDVKM. V was cut by 6 bases and J by 8 bases, with 10 bases left in between. CDR3 coding DNA: TGTGCCAGCAGACAATTTCGCGAAGCTTTCTTT. The encoded protein is CASRQFREAFF.

The rearrangement links TRBV6-6 to TRBJ2-3, with 10 nucleotides matching TRBD1. V was pared by 11 bases and J by 2 bases, with 13 bases of the junction left unmatched. CDR3 length equals 16 residues. Germline V gives CDR1 MNHNY, CDR2 SVGAGI (reference sequence). The CDR3 protein is CAGKEGQGPLTDTQYF. CDR3 nucleotide sequence: TGTGCCGGGAAGGAGGGACAGGGGCCCCTCACAGATACGCAGTATTTT.